This T cell receptor beta chain was profiled in a study of cytomegalovirus exposure and HLA in healthy donors. A multiplex PCR was run with 60 Vbeta primers and 13 Jbeta primers. The repertoire was sequenced with immunoSEQ multiplex PCR; TCRdb's copy has only in-frame clones and lacks some. The repertoire consists of 150,000 to 200,000 clones, with around 78% occurring once and the leading ten covering roughly 1.6%. Of note for this clone: What it binds is unknown.

Regarding the study as a whole: TCR beta V- and J-gene trimming, according to a later analysis, was linked to a missense DCLRE1C variant. TCR association rates varied by HLA locus in a later analysis, with DRB1 highest and HLA-C lowest.

Germline lookup yields CDR1 KGHSH and CDR2 LQKENI. CDR3 size: 15 residues. After removal of 6 bases from V and 0 bases from J, the junction contained 4 bases not matched to a gene. This clonotype was obtained from a man between 40 and 49 years old in good health and CMV-seronegative. The V and J genes are TRBV18 and TRBJ2-7, with 11 bases fitting TRBD2. Material for sequencing was PBMCs. The CDR3 sequence: CASSAGTSGSYEQYF. CDR3 DNA: TGTGCCAGCTCGGCCGGGACTAGCGGCTCCTACGAGCAGTACTTC.